The sequence of this T cell receptor (beta chain) was determined in a study of T cell responses to AZD1222 COVID-19 vaccine. Findings of the study overall: Receipt of two AZD1222 doses was followed by a rise in Spike-specific TCR breadth and depth. Repertoire sampling happened only post peak T cell response. White British people made up most donors, females outnumbered males, and clonal diversity was possibly underestimated.

Measured with immunoSEQ multiplex PCR; TCRdb has only the in-frame clones, and not every one. The sample holds some 150,000 clones, more than 90% seen once. Concerning this clone itself: Its antigen is not known. The same CDR3 arises from other DNA sequences in this sample as well.

The CDR3 length is 14 residues. The germline V gene has CDR1 SGHTA and CDR2 FQGNSA. Trimming took off 3 bases at V and 5 bases at J, with 13 bases between the two ends. The sequence came from an adult who received the AZD1222 COVID-19 vaccine. Material: peripheral blood, obtained 28 days after the second AZD1222 dose. The chain is built from TRBV7-2 and TRBJ2-5; D may be TRBD2 (6 bases). CDR3 nucleotide sequence: TGTGCCAGCAGCTTGGGGGGAGGTCGGGAGACCCAGTACTTC. Its translation is CASSLGGGRETQYF. The full variable domain, completed using reference TRBV7-2 and TRBJ2-5, is GAGVSQSPSNKVTEKGKDVELRCDPISGHTALYWYRQSLGQGLEFLIYFQGNSAPDKSGLPSDRFSAERTGGSVSTLTIQRTQQEDSAVYLCASSLGGGRETQYFGPGTRLLVL.